This T cell receptor beta chain was sequenced for a study of blood T cell repertoires in COVID-19. About the research overall: The United States, Italy and Spain were the sources of the acute and convalescent COVID-19 samples. In each case, the material was cDNA or gDNA derived from T cells, B-cell-depleted T cells, or PBMCs.

The germline CDR1 and CDR2 sequences are MNHNY and SVGAGI (reference sequence). This CDR3 spans 15 amino acids. Trimming pared 4 bases from V and 4 bases from J, leaving 14 bases between. As originally analysed: Estimation of nucleated cell counts was performed using reference gene primer amplification. The repertoire was sequenced with immunoSEQ multiplex PCR; TCRdb's copy has only in-frame clones and lacks some. The V and J calls and the clone size are those of that table, but D and trimming were determined from the DNA. Among hundreds of thousands of clones listed, 80% to 90% were seen once. Sequencing was carried out using peripheral blood. The chain joins TRBV6-6 to TRBJ2-1; D might be TRBD2 (6 bases). The receptor's source is a woman in her twenties or thirties with active or convalescent COVID-19. This chain's CDR3 is CASSLGTYNYNEQFF. The CDR3 DNA is TGTGCCAGCAGTTTGGGGACTTACAATTACAATGAGCAGTTCTTC.